The 18 T cell receptor beta chains reported below all come from one sample, sequenced in a study of shared clonotypes between healthy human individuals (dated by TCRdb to about 2020). The method behind the library was the immunoSEQ multiplex PCR assay. TCRdb's version of the immuneACCESS table is confined to in-frame rearrangements and falls short of the full clone set. An unresolved V gene accounts for under half of the shortfall where checked; the remainder is of unknown origin. A total of some 490,000 clones appear in this sample, approximately 81% of them only once. The ten largest clonotypes hold roughly an eighth of the sample. The sequenced sample was PBMCs. The receptor source for this set is a woman in her thirties or forties in good health. Some clones in this sample may be carry-over from other donors' samples.

The sample holds a few counts of this clone. J is TRBJ2-7 and V is TRBV5-6; 8 bases align to TRBD2. Trimming at V came to 5 bases and at J to 4 bases, leaving 11 bases not matched to a gene. Per the germline V gene, CDR1 is SGHDT and CDR2 is YYEEEE. CDR3 size: 15 residues. CDR3 sequence reads: CASSTAGGAIYEQYF. CDR3 nucleotides: TGTGCCAGCAGTACGGCGGGGGGCGCAATATACGAGCAGTACTTC.

Regarding this clone: A far larger clone differs by one base, so this is likely a read error. V usage is TRBV7-3 and J usage is TRBJ2-1; 9 bases agree with TRBD1. Per germline, CDR1 SGHTA and CDR2 FQGTGA. V lost 5 bases to trimming and J lost 0 bases; unmatched junction nucleotides: 2. This CDR3 comprises 15 residues. The CDR3 nucleotides read TGTGCCAGCAGCCAGGACAGGGGCTCCTACAATGAGCAGTTCTTC. As protein: CASSQDRGSYNEQFF.

This clone is a singleton in its sample. This chain uses TRBV5-6 with TRBJ2-7; a possible D gene is TRBD1 (5 bases). The germline V and J ends were trimmed by 5 bases and 0 bases, with 9 bases remaining between them. The CDR3 has 13 amino acids. CDR1 and CDR2 from the germline V gene are SGHDT and YYEEEE. CDR3 sequence: CASRGRSSYEQYF. CDR3 nucleotides: TGTGCCAGCAGGGGGCGATCCTCCTACGAGCAGTACTTC. Variable domain in full (rest from reference TRBV5-6 and TRBJ2-7): DAGVTQSPTHLIKTRGQQVTLRCSPKSGHDTVSWYQQALGQGPQFIFQYYEEEERQRGNFPDRFSGHQFPNYSSELNVNALLLGDSALYLCASRGRSSYEQYFGPGTRLTVT.

Of note for this clone: A much larger clonotype is one base distant, so this may be a read error. Other DNA sequences from this sample encode an identical CDR3 as well. The V gene is TRBV11-2, the J gene TRBJ2-3, with 10 bases identical to TRBD1. The CDR3 runs to 17 residues. Germline-derived CDR1 and CDR2 are SGHAT and FQNNGV. The CDR3 sequence is CASSLTVDRGSTDTQYF. CDR3 nucleotides: TGTGCCAGCAGCTTGACGGTGGACAGGGGGAGCACAGATACGCAGTATTTC.

This rearrangement joins TRBV5-1 to TRBJ2-1; 9 bases align to TRBD2. Germline CDR1 is SGHRS and CDR2 is YFSETQ. V dropped 4 bases and J dropped 2; count of bases not matched to a gene: 10. This CDR3 region has 17 residues. CDR3 bases: TGCGCCAGCAGCCTGACTAGCGGATTGAGTACCTACAATGAGCAGTTCTTC. Translated: CASSLTSGLSTYNEQFF.

The chain is built from TRBV27 and TRBJ2-6; D gene unclear. This CDR3 region has 15 residues. Between the trimmed V and J ends, which lost 0 bases and 2 bases, there was a span of 5 bases. In germline, CDR1 is MNHEY, CDR2 SMNVEV (reference sequence). CDR3 bases: TGTGCCAGCAGTTTATCAGGGACTGGGGCCAACGTCCTGACTTTC. Its protein is CASSLSGTGANVLTF. Using reference TRBV27 and TRBJ2-6 for the parts outside the CDR3, the full variable domain is EAQVTQNPRYLITVTGKKLTVTCSQNMNHEYMSWYRQDPGLGLRQIYYSMNVEVTDKGDVPEGYKVSRKEKRNFPLILESPSPNQTSLYFCASSLSGTGANVLTFGAGSRLTVL.

The rearrangement joins TRBV27 to TRBJ2-7, with 7 nucleotides matching TRBD1. The germline V gene encodes CDR1 MNHEY and CDR2 SMNVEV (reference sequence). With 5 bases clipped from V and 1 base from J, the junction kept 14 bases outside the gene matches. The CDR3 is made up of 17 amino acids. This CDR3 is CASSTLTGTELSYEQYF. The CDR3, as DNA: TGTGCCAGCAGTACACTAACCGGGACAGAGTTATCCTACGAGCAGTACTTC.

As concerns this clone: A far larger clone lies a single base away; this is likely a read error. CDR3 residues: CASISAGALVTEAFF. CDR3 nucleotides: TGTGCCAGCATCTCGGCCGGGGCGTTGGTCACTGAAGCTTTCTTT. The rearrangement joins TRBV7-2 to TRBJ1-1; D is possibly TRBD1 (5 bases). Trimming pared 7 bases from V and 4 bases from J, leaving 19 bases between. The CDR3 spans 15 residues. Germline loops: CDR1 SGHTA, CDR2 FQGNSA.

As for this clone: A far larger clone is just one base off, so this is likely a read error. The chain recombines TRBV5-1 with TRBJ2-1, with TRBD2 identical over 13 bases. The CDR3 is 19 amino acids. The germline gives CDR1 SGHRS, CDR2 YFSETQ. J gave up 10 bases and V 4 bases, and 20 bases lay outside the gene matches. DNA for the CDR3: TGCGCCAGCAGCCCCGGGACTAGCGGGATGAGTGCTGGTTATCTCGAGCAGTTCTTC. This gives the protein CASSPGTSGMSAGYLEQFF.

J is TRBJ1-5 and V is TRBV6-5; D unresolved. Germline CDR1 MNHEY, CDR2 SVGAGI. Trimming cost V 0 bases and J 6 bases, with 6 bases left between them. The length of the CDR3 is 13 residues. Here the CDR3 reads CASSYSRGQPQHF. The CDR3 DNA reads as TGTGCCAGCAGTTACTCACGAGGTCAGCCCCAGCATTTT.

This chain connects TRBV11-2 to TRBJ1-1; 8 positions agree with TRBD1. Germline V gives CDR1 SGHAT, CDR2 FQNNGV. V lost 5 bases, J lost 5 bases, and 10 bases stayed unmatched. The CDR3 totals 15 residues. The CDR3 is CASSPPSTGVTEAFF. The CDR3 DNA is TGTGCCAGCAGCCCACCATCGACAGGGGTTACTGAAGCTTTCTTT. The variable domain in full, with the rest retrieved from reference TRBV11-2 and TRBJ1-1, is EAGVAQSPRYKIIEKRQSVAFWCNPISGHATLYWYQQILGQGPKLLIQFQNNGVVDDSQLPKDRFSAERLKGVDSTLKIQPAKLEDSAVYLCASSPPSTGVTEAFFGQGTRLTVV.

This chain joins TRBV2 and TRBJ2-7; D possibly corresponds to TRBD2 (5 bases). V was shortened by 7 bases and J by 5 bases, with 18 bases between the two germline ends. Germline V CDR1 and CDR2: SNHLY, FYNNEI. The CDR3 sequence is 14 residues long. The CDR3 is CASTRTASVHEQYF. The CDR3 DNA is TGTGCCAGCACCCGGACTGCAAGTGTCCACGAGCAGTACTTC.

Comment on this clone: The same CDR3 can be traced to other DNA sequences in this sample. This chain uses TRBV28 with TRBJ2-7, with 9 positions matching TRBD1. J gave up 3 bases and V 4 bases, and 7 bases lay outside the gene matches. Germline assignment: CDR1 MDHEN and CDR2 SYDVKM. CDR3 length: 15 residues. This chain's CDR3 is CASSSPGTGNYEQYF. For the CDR3, the DNA is TGTGCCAGCAGTTCCCCCGGGACAGGGAACTACGAGCAGTACTTC.

The chain is built from TRBV7-9 and TRBJ2-3; 7 positions match TRBD1. V gave up 5 bases and J gave up 1 base; unmatched junction bases: 18. The CDR3 runs to 19 residues. The germline V gene has CDR1 SEHNR and CDR2 FQNEAQ (reference sequence). The CDR3 here is CASSTKTGAGRIGTDTQYF. The CDR3 DNA sequence: TGTGCCAGCAGCACCAAAACAGGGGCAGGGCGTATCGGCACAGATACGCAGTATTTT.

This clone is a singleton in its sample. This chain connects TRBV28 to TRBJ1-1, with D possibly matching TRBD1 (5 bases). CDR1 and CDR2 (germline): MDHEN, SYDVKM. Trimming removed 2 bases at V and 7 bases at J, with 14 bases between. This CDR3 has 14 amino acids. The CDR3 DNA is TGTGCCAGCAGTTTACCCAGGGCGGTAGGTGAAGCTTTCTTT. Translated: CASSLPRAVGEAFF.

About this clone: A single base is all that separates this from a far larger clone, so a read error is likely. This chain connects TRBV6-6 to TRBJ2-7; 7 bases agree with TRBD2. Unmatched junction bases numbered 12, after V lost 6 bases and J lost 4 bases. Germline V lookup: CDR1 MNHNY, CDR2 SVGAGI (reference sequence). CDR3 length equals 15 residues. CDR3 amino acids: CASRTAGDQFYEQYF. CDR3 bases: TGTGCCAGCAGGACCGCGGGAGATCAATTTTACGAGCAGTACTTC.

The chain joins TRBV7-9 to TRBJ2-7; D gene unclear. The CDR3 totals 14 residues. V shed 1 base and J shed 2 bases, with 9 bases lying between them. CDR1 SEHNR and CDR2 FQNEAQ come from the germline V gene (reference sequence). As DNA, the CDR3 is TGTGCCAGCAGCTTAGGGGGTGGCCCCTACGAGCAGTACTTC. It encodes CASSLGGGPYEQYF.

A word on this clone: A read error is the likely source, as a far larger clone sits one nucleotide away. This specimen includes other DNA sequences encoding the same CDR3. This chain joins TRBV10-3 and TRBJ2-2, with D tentatively TRBD1 (5 bases). With 8 bases removed from V and 2 bases from J, the gap between germline ends came to 15 bases. The CDR3 spans 15 residues. Looked up from germline, CDR1 is ENHRY and CDR2 is SYGVKD. The CDR3 DNA sequence: TGTGCCATCCGTGGGGTAGGACAAAACACCGGGGAGCTGTTTTTT. It specifies CAIRGVGQNTGELFF.